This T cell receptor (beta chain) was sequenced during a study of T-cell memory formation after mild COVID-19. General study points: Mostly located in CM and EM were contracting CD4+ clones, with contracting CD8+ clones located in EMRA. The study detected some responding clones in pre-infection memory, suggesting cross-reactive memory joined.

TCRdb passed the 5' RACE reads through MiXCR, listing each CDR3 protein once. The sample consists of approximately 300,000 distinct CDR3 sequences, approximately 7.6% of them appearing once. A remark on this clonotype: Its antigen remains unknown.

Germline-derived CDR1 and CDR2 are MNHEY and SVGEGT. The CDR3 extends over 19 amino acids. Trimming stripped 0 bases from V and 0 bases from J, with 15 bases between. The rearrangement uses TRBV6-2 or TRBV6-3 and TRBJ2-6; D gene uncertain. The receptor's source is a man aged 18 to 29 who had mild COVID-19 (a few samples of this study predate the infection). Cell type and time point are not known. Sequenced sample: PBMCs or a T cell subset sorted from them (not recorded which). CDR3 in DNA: TGTGCCAGCAGTTACTCGGTTACAGATCCTCACTCTGGGGCCAACGTCCTGACTTTC. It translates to CASSYSVTDPHSGANVLTF.